The next 27 T cell receptor beta chains were all read from a single sample in a study of T cell repertoires in cytomegalovirus infection. TCRdb redid the calling of the reads with MiXCR, one entry per CDR3 protein. Of 640,000 or so distinct CDR3 sequences in the sample, 30% to 35% were seen once. For these receptors, no antigen is known. The sequencing used cultured PBMCs, collected from culture after CMV antigen stimulation. These receptors came from a human donor in good health (CMV status not recorded). Some clones in this sample may be carry-over from other donors' samples.

The chain links TRBV6-5 to TRBJ1-2; D is unresolved. Germline loops: CDR1 MNHEY, CDR2 SVGAGI. The V end was cut by 6 bases, the J end by 7 bases, with 9 bases between. This CDR3 has 11 residues. CDR3 nucleotides: TGTGCCAGCAGAAGGGCTGGTGGCTACACCTTC. This sequence encodes CASRRAGGYTF.

The genes are TRBV7-2 and TRBJ2-7, with 9 bases lining up with TRBD1. V was pared by 2 bases and J by 7 bases, with 6 bases of the junction left unmatched. The CDR3 covers 14 residues. In germline, CDR1 is SGHTA, CDR2 FQGNSA. The CDR3 DNA is TGTGCCAGCAGCTTATTGGGACAGGGCTATGAGCAGTACTTC. It codes for CASSLLGQGYEQYF.

The table lists this clonotype with a few counts. The rearrangement links TRBV20-1 to TRBJ1-2; 9 bases align to TRBD1. Germline V lookup: CDR1 DFQATT, CDR2 SNEGSKA (reference sequence). V dropped 3 bases and J dropped 4; count of bases not matched to a gene: 3. The CDR3 contains 13 residues. The CDR3 coding sequence is TGCAGTGCTAGGACAGGGGGTGGCTATGGCTACACCTTC. This translates into CSARTGGGYGYTF.

This clonotype appeared a few times. This rearrangement joins TRBV19 to TRBJ1-5; 7 nucleotides agree with TRBD1. The germline V gene has CDR1 LNHDA and CDR2 SQIVND (reference sequence). The CDR3 is 15 amino acids. V shed 6 bases and J 4 bases; nucleotides not matched to a gene: 9. The CDR3 is CASSPYRGGNQPQHF. CDR3 nucleotides: TGTGCCAGTAGCCCCTACAGGGGTGGGAATCAGCCCCAGCATTTT. Complete variable domain (other parts from reference TRBV19 and TRBJ1-5): DGGITQSPKYLFRKEGQNVTLSCEQNLNHDAMYWYRQDPGQGLRLIYYSQIVNDFQKGDIAEGYSVSREKKESFPLTVTSAQKNPTAFYLCASSPYRGGNQPQHFGDGTRLSIL.

This sequence joins TRBV18 and TRBJ1-4, with 9 bases identical to TRBD1. Trimming cost V 2 bases and J 8 bases; bases outside gene matches: 12. This CDR3 spans 17 amino acids. CDR1 KGHSH and CDR2 LQKENI come from the germline V gene. The CDR3 is CASSPAVGQGPPEKLFF. The CDR3 DNA sequence: TGTGCCAGCTCACCAGCGGTGGGACAGGGCCCCCCGGAAAAACTGTTTTTT.

This chain links TRBV6-5 with TRBJ2-7; TRBD2 agrees at 10 bases. Germline CDR1 reads MNHEY; CDR2 reads SVGAGI. The CDR3 sequence is 13 residues long. V trimming: 10 bases; J trimming: 1 base; junction bases outside the gene matches: 4. This chain's CDR3 is CATTSGRSYEQYF. The CDR3 DNA sequence: TGTGCCACGACTAGCGGGCGTTCCTACGAGCAGTACTTC.

The V call is TRBV12-3 or TRBV12-4, the J call TRBJ2-1; D could derive from TRBD1 or TRBD2 (5 bases each). CDR3 length: 16 residues. V dropped 6 bases and J dropped 3 bases, with 18 bases sitting between them. Here the CDR3 reads CASSSSPGALYNEQFF. The CDR3 bases are TGTGCCAGCAGCTCCTCACCCGGGGCGCTCTACAATGAGCAGTTCTTC.

The V gene is TRBV20-1, the J gene TRBJ2-5; TRBD2 matches at 9 bases. J gave up 5 bases and V 5 bases, and 9 bases lay outside the gene matches. The CDR3 consists of 14 residues. Germline V gene sequence: CDR1 DFQATT, CDR2 SNEGSKA (reference sequence). CDR3 sequence (DNA): TGCAGTGCTCGGGTAGCGGGAGTTAGGGAGACCCAGTACTTC. It specifies CSARVAGVRETQYF.

This chain uses TRBV5-4 with TRBJ1-4; unclear D gene. The V gene's germline CDR1 is SGHNT and CDR2 YYREEE (reference sequence). Trimming took 4 bases from V and 11 from J, leaving 12 bases between them. The CDR3 loop spans 12 amino acids. The CDR3: CASSDPRGKLFF. DNA for the CDR3: TGTGCCAGCAGCGATCCCAGAGGGAAACTGTTTTTT. The variable domain in full, completed from reference TRBV5-4 and TRBJ1-4, reads ETGVTQSPTHLIKTRGQQVTLRCSSQSGHNTVSWYQQALGQGPQFIFQYYREEENGRGNFPPRFSGLQFPNYSSELNVNALELDDSALYLCASSDPRGKLFFGSGTQLSVL.

The V call is TRBV7-2, the J call TRBJ1-1; 10 nucleotides align to TRBD1. Germline values: CDR1 SGHTA, CDR2 FQGNSA. The V segment lost 4 bases and the J segment 6 bases; nucleotides outside the gene matches: 5. There are 14 residues in the CDR3. The CDR3 reads CASSSRQGASEAFF. In DNA, the CDR3 is TGTGCCAGCAGCTCCCGACAGGGGGCATCTGAAGCTTTCTTT.

This clonotype was picked up a small number of times. The chain has TRBV15 and TRBJ2-3, with a weak D call TRBD2 (6 bases). From germline, CDR1 is LNHNV and CDR2 YYDKDF (reference sequence). The CDR3 has 17 residues. The V and J ends lost 0 bases and 3 bases respectively, with 16 bases between them. The CDR3 sequence is CATSRDGGSYPTDTQYF. For the CDR3, the DNA is TGTGCCACCAGCAGAGATGGAGGGTCATACCCTACAGATACGCAGTATTTT.

The CDR3 loop is CASSLGSVSGRRPGELFF. The CDR3 bases are TGTGCCAGCAGCTTAGGGAGTGTTAGCGGGAGAAGGCCCGGGGAGCTGTTTTTT. The chain recombines TRBV7-9 with TRBJ2-2; 9 nucleotides line up with TRBD2. The CDR3 is 18 residues long. Germline V lookup: CDR1 SEHNR, CDR2 FQNEAQ (reference sequence). After removal of 1 base from V and 6 bases from J, the junction contained 12 bases not matched to a gene. Filled out from reference TRBV7-9 and TRBJ2-2, the complete variable domain reads DTGVSQNPRHKITKRGQNVTFRCDPISEHNRLYWYRQTLGQGPEFLTYFQNEAQLEKSRLLSDRFSAERPKGSFSTLEIQRTEQGDSAMYLCASSLGSVSGRRPGELFFGEGSRLTVL.

The rearrangement joins TRBV15 to TRBJ1-4; D call uncertain. The CDR3 covers 13 residues. Germline V lookup: CDR1 LNHNV, CDR2 YYDKDF (reference sequence). Trimming took off 0 bases at V and 7 bases at J, with 6 bases between the two ends. This CDR3 reads CATSRDAREKLFF. The CDR3 DNA reads as TGTGCCACCAGCAGAGACGCTCGTGAAAAACTGTTTTTT.

In its sample, this clonotype was seen many times. CDR3 protein: CASSFDRLQETQYF. The CDR3 nucleotides are TGTGCCAGCAGCTTTGATCGGCTACAAGAGACCCAGTACTTC. The V gene is TRBV7-2, the J gene TRBJ2-5; D not certain. Germline V lookup: CDR1 SGHTA, CDR2 FQGNSA. V dropped 3 bases and J dropped 2 bases, with 10 bases sitting between them. The CDR3 length is 14 residues. The variable domain in full, completed from reference TRBV7-2 and TRBJ2-5, reads GAGVSQSPSNKVTEKGKDVELRCDPISGHTALYWYRQSLGQGLEFLIYFQGNSAPDKSGLPSDRFSAERTGGSVSTLTIQRTQQEDSAVYLCASSFDRLQETQYFGPGTRLLVL.

J is TRBJ2-5 and V is TRBV6-5, with D hard to call. Trimming cost V 3 bases and J 2 bases, with 10 bases left between them. CDR1 and CDR2 (germline): MNHEY, SVGAGI. The CDR3 length is 14 residues. This CDR3 is CASSYIASQETQYF. The CDR3 DNA sequence: TGTGCCAGCAGTTATATAGCTTCTCAAGAGACCCAGTACTTC.

The chain combines TRBV12-5 with TRBJ2-1; unclear D gene. The CDR3 covers 12 residues. Germline V gives CDR1 LGHNT, CDR2 FRNRAP. V was clipped by 4 bases and J by 6 bases, with 7 bases between them. The CDR3 region is CASGSLSNEQFF. The CDR3, as DNA: TGTGCTAGTGGTTCATTAAGCAATGAGCAGTTCTTC.

J is TRBJ1-6 and V is TRBV25-1, with D unresolved. Trimming cost V 5 bases and J 7 bases, with 12 bases left between them. CDR3 length: 14 residues. Germline V gives CDR1 MGHDK, CDR2 SYGVNS. This chain's CDR3 is CASSPPRRNSPLHF. The CDR3 DNA reads TGTGCCAGCAGTCCCCCCCGCAGGAATTCACCCCTCCACTTT. Drawing the rest from reference TRBV25-1 and TRBJ1-6, the complete variable domain is EADIYQTPRYLVIGTGKKITLECSQTMGHDKMYWYQQDPGMELHLIHYSYGVNSTEKGDLSSESTVSRIRTEHFPLTLESARPSHTSQYLCASSPPRRNSPLHFGNGTRLTVT.

This clonotype has more than one count but fewer than ten. The chain is built from TRBV7-8 and TRBJ1-1; perhaps TRBD1 as D (5 bases). This CDR3 contains 13 residues. Germline CDR1 SGHVS, CDR2 FQNEAQ. V was cut by 5 bases and J by 5 bases, with 12 bases left in between. CDR3 amino acids: CASSLGVRTEAFF. CDR3 sequence (DNA): TGTGCCAGCAGCCTGGGGGTTAGGACTGAAGCTTTCTTT.

In this sample, this clonotype turned up a few times. The chain links TRBV7-2 to TRBJ2-7; D is unclear. Germline CDR1 SGHTA, CDR2 FQGNSA. The CDR3 runs to 11 residues. Trimming took 1 base from V and 9 from J, leaving 7 bases between them. The CDR3 region is CASSLGVRQYF. DNA for the CDR3: TGTGCCAGCAGCTTAGGGGTTAGGCAGTACTTC.

This chain joins TRBV4-1 and TRBJ2-7; 12 nucleotides agree with TRBD2. V trimming: 4 bases; J trimming: 7 bases; junction bases outside the gene matches: 11. Germline CDR1 MGHRA, CDR2 YSYEKL. The CDR3 length is 16 residues. CDR3 sequence (DNA): TGCGCCAGCAGCCGCGTCCTAGCGGGGGGGCCGCGAGAGCAGTACTTC. This translates into CASSRVLAGGPREQYF.

The rearrangement uses TRBV11-2 and TRBJ2-2, with D perhaps matching TRBD1 (6 bases). The CDR3 sequence is 16 residues long. The germline gives CDR1 SGHAT, CDR2 FQNNGV. The V and J ends lost 1 base and 6 bases respectively, with 15 bases between them. CDR3 sequence reads: CASSLVGRGTAGELFF. The CDR3 region has the DNA TGTGCCAGCAGCTTAGTCGGCAGGGGTACAGCCGGGGAGCTGTTTTTT.

The chain couples TRBV2 to TRBJ1-3; D gene ambiguous. The CDR3 is made up of 14 amino acids. Germline CDR1 is SNHLY and CDR2 is FYNNEI. Trimming stripped 10 bases from V and 0 bases from J, with 13 bases between. The CDR3 is CANGGLLSGNTIYF. CDR3 sequence (DNA): TGTGCCAACGGCGGTCTCCTCTCTGGAAACACCATATATTTT.

This clonotype came up a few times. J is TRBJ1-2 and V is TRBV4-3, with no clear D. The CDR3 contains 14 residues. Germline lookup yields CDR1 LGHNA and CDR2 YSLEER. Trimming removed 0 bases from V and 8 bases from J, with 13 bases in between. CDR3 loop: CASSQDPGPSGYTF. CDR3 DNA: TGCGCCAGCAGCCAAGATCCAGGCCCCAGCGGCTACACCTTC.

V usage is TRBV28 and J usage is TRBJ1-5; D gene uncertain. The CDR3 runs to 14 residues. The V gene lost 2 bases and the J gene lost 5 bases, with 10 bases spanning the gap. Germline values: CDR1 MDHEN, CDR2 SYDVKM. The CDR3 region has the DNA TGTGCCAGCAGTTTAAGAGACATTCATCAGCCCCAGCATTTT. Protein: CASSLRDIHQPQHF. The whole variable domain, filled in from reference TRBV28 and TRBJ1-5, reads DVKVTQSSRYLVKRTGEKVFLECVQDMDHENMFWYRQDPGLGLRLIYFSYDVKMKEKGDIPEGYSVSREKKERFSLILESASTNQTSMYLCASSLRDIHQPQHFGDGTRLSIL.

This clonotype was picked up a small number of times. A read error may account for a junction end that differs from germline. This sequence joins TRBV12-3 or TRBV12-4 and TRBJ2-4; D is tentatively TRBD1 or TRBD2 (6 bases each). The CDR3 has 12 amino acids. The CDR3 DNA follows: TGTGCCAGCAGTACCCAAGGGGGGCAACCTTTCTTC. This sequence encodes CASSTQGGQPFF.

The DNA for the CDR3 is TGCGCCAGCAGCCAATTGACCCAGAGCTCCTACAATGAGCAGTTCTTC. It codes for CASSQLTQSSYNEQFF. V and J are TRBV4-1 and TRBJ2-1; the D is unclear. The CDR3 spans 16 residues. Germline loops: CDR1 MGHRA, CDR2 YSYEKL. V lost 2 bases and J lost 0, with 11 bases in between.

This clonotype has ten or more counts. The rearrangement uses TRBV7-8 and TRBJ2-7; D unresolved. The CDR3 length is 13 residues. Between the trimmed V and J ends, which lost 3 bases and 4 bases, there was a span of 10 bases. Germline-derived CDR1 and CDR2 are SGHVS and FQNEAQ. Here the CDR3 reads CASSFRQEYEQYF. The CDR3 nucleotides read TGTGCCAGCAGCTTTCGGCAGGAATACGAGCAGTACTTC.